This T cell receptor beta chain appears in the sequencing data of a study of response to subunit inactivated influenza vaccine. TCRdb re-called the RT-PCR reads through MiXCR, storing one row per CDR3 protein. The repertoire holds about 480,000 distinct CDR3 sequences, with over 25% as singletons. Points on this clonotype: As yet, its antigen is unknown.

Overall study findings and caveats: New T cells are recruited in small numbers by each seasonal influenza vaccination, according to the authors' suggestion.

This TCR derives from a man in his fifties who received an inactivated influenza vaccine. Sample: CD4+ T cells sorted from PBMCs, taken less than 6 days after vaccination.

CDR3 sequence (DNA): TGTGCCAGCAGCACCGTGAAAACGACAGAAGTCATGAACACTGAAGCTTTCTTT. Its translation is CASSTVKTTEVMNTEAFF. The J gene is TRBJ1-1, the V gene TRBV21-1; no DNA check was done on the table's D call, TRBD1. TRBV21-1 is deemed a pseudogene. The CDR3 has 18 residues.